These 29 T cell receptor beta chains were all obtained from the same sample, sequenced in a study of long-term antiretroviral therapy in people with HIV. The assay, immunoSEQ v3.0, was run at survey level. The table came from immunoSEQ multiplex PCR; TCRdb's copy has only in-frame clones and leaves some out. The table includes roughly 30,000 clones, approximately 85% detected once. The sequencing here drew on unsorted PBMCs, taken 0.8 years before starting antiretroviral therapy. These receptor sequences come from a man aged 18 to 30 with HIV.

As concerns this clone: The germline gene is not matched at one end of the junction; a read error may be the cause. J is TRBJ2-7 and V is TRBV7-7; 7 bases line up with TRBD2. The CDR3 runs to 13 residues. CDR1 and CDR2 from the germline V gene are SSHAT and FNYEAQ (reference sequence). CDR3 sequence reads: CASSVGAGGEQYF. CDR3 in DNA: TGTGCTAGCAGCGTAGGGGCCGGGGGGGAGCAGTACTTC.

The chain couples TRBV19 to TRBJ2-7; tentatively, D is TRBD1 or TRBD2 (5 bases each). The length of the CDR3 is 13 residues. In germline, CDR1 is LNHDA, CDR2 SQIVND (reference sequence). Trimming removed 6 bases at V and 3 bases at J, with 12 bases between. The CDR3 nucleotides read TGTGCCAGTAGCGTGGGGGACCGCTACGAGCAGTACTTC. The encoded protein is CASSVGDRYEQYF.

CDR3 DNA sequence: TGTGCCAGCAGTTACGGACAGGGTGCAGATACGCAGTATTTT. This encodes CASSYGQGADTQYF. The chain carries TRBV6-5 and TRBJ2-3; 8 bases fit TRBD1. V dropped 2 bases and J dropped 4; count of bases not matched to a gene: 2. The CDR3 loop spans 14 amino acids. Germline V gives CDR1 MNHEY, CDR2 SVGAGI.

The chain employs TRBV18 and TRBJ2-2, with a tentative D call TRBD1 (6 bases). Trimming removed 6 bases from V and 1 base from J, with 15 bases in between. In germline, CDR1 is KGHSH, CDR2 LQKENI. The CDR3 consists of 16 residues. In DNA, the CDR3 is TGTGCCAGCTCCCGATATACAGGGAAGAACACCGGGGAGCTGTTTTTT. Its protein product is CASSRYTGKNTGELFF.

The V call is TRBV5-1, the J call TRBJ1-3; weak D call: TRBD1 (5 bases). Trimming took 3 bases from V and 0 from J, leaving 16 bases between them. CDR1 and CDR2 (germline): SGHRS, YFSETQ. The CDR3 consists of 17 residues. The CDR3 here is CASSSNPTGVSGNTIYF. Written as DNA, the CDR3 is TGCGCCAGCAGCTCCAACCCAACGGGGGTCTCTGGAAACACCATATATTTT.

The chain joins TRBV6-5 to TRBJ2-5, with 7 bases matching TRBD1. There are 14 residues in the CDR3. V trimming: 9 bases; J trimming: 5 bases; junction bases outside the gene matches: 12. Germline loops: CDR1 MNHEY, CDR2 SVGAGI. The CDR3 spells CASARRTGWETQYF. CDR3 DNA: TGTGCCAGTGCCCGACGGACAGGATGGGAGACCCAGTACTTC.

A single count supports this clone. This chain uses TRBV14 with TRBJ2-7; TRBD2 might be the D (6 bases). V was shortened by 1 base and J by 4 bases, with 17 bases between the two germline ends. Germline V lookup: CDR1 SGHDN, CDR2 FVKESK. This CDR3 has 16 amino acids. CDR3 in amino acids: CASSQVGGPGPYEQYF. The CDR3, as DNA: TGTGCCAGCAGCCAAGTCGGGGGTCCCGGTCCGTACGAGCAGTACTTC.

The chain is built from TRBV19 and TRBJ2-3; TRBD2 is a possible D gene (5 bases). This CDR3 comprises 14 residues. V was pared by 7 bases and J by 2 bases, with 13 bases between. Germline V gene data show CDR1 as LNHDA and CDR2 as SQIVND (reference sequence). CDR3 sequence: CASKRGDYTDTQYF. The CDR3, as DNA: TGTGCCAGTAAACGGGGAGACTACACAGATACGCAGTATTTT.

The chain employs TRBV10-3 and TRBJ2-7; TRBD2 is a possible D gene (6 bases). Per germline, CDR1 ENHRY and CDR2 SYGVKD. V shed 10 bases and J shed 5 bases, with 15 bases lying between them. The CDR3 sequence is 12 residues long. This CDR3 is CATRGENHEQYF. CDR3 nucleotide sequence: TGTGCCACCCGCGGGGAGAACCACGAGCAGTACTTC.

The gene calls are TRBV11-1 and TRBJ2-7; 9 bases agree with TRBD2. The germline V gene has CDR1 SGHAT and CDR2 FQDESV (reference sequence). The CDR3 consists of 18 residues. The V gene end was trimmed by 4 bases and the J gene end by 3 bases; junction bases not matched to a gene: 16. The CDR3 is CASSSPRGGGDSSYEQYF. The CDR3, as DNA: TGTGCCAGCAGCTCCCCCCGGGGCGGGGGGGACAGCAGCTACGAGCAGTACTTC.

CDR3 in DNA: TGTGCCAGCTCACCACCTGACGAGTACAATGAGCAGTTCTTC. Protein product: CASSPPDEYNEQFF. V usage is TRBV18 and J usage is TRBJ2-1; D unclear. Germline CDR1 KGHSH, CDR2 LQKENI. Trimming cost V 0 bases and J 4 bases, with 7 bases left between them. The CDR3 runs to 14 residues. Together with reference TRBV18 and TRBJ2-1, the CDR3 gives the full variable domain: NAGVMQNPRHLVRRRGQEARLRCSPMKGHSHVYWYRQLPEEGLKFMVYLQKENIIDESGMPKERFSAEFPKEGPSILRIQQVVRGDSAAYFCASSPPDEYNEQFFGPGTRLTVL.

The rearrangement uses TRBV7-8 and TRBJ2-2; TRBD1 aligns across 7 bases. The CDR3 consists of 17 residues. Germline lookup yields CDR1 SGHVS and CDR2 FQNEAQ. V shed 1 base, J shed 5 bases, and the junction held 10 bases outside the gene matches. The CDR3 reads CASSLGRQGVWTGELFF. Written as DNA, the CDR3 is TGTGCCAGCAGCTTAGGTCGACAGGGAGTATGGACCGGGGAGCTGTTTTTT.

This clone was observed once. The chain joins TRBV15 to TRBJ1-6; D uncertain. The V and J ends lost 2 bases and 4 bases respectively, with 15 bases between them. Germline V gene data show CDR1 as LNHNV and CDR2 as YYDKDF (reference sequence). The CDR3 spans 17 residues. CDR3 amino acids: CATSRPGERGYNSPLHF. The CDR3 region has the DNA TGTGCCACCAGCAGACCCGGGGAGCGGGGTTATAATTCACCCCTCCACTTT.

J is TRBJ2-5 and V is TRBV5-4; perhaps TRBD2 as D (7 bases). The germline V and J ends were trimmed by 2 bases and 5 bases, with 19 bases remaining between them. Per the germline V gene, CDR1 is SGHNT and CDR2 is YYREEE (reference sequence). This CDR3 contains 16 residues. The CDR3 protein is CASSFGGREVVETQYF. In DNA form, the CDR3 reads TGTGCCAGCAGCTTTGGGGGCCGGGAGGTGGTGGAGACCCAGTACTTC.

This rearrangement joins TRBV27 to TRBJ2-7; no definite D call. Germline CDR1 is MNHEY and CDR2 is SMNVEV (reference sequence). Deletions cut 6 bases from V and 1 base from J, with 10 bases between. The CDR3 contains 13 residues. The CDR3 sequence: CASRIQSSYEQYF. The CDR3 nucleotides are TGTGCCAGCAGAATCCAGTCGTCCTACGAGCAGTACTTC.

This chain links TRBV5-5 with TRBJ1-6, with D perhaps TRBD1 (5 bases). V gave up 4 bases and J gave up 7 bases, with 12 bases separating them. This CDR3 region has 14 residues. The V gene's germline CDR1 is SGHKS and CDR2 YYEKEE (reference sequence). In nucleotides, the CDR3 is TGTGCCAGCAGCACCCGCGGGGGGAATTCACCCCTCCACTTT. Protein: CASSTRGGNSPLHF.

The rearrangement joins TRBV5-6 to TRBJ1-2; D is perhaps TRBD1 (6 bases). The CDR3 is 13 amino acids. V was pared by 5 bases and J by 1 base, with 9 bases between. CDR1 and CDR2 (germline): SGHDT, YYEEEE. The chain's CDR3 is CASRADSNYGYTF. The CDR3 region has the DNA TGTGCCAGCAGAGCGGACAGTAACTATGGCTACACCTTC.

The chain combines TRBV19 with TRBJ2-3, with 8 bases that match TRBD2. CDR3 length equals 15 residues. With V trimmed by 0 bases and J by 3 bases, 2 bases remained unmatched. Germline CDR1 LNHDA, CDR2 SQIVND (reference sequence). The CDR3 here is CASSIDRGGTDTQYF. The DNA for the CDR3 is TGTGCCAGTAGTATAGATCGGGGGGGGACAGATACGCAGTATTTT.

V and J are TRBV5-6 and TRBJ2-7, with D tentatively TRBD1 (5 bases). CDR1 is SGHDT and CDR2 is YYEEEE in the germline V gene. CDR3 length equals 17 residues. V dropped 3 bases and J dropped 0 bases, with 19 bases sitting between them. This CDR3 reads CASSWNSLRDSSYEQYF. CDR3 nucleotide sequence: TGTGCCAGCAGCTGGAATAGTTTGCGAGACAGCTCCTACGAGCAGTACTTC.

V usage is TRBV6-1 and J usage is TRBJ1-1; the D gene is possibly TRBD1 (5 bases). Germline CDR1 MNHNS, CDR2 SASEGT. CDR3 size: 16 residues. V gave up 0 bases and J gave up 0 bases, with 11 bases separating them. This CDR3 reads CASSEAVGRLNTEAFF. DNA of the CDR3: TGTGCCAGCAGTGAAGCGGTGGGACGGTTGAACACTGAAGCTTTCTTT.

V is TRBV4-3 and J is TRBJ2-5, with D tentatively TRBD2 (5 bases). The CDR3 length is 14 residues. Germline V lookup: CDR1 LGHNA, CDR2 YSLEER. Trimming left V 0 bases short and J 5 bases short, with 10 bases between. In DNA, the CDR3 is TGCGCCAGCAGCCAAGAGGGAAGGGAGGAGACCCAGTACTTC. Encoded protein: CASSQEGREETQYF.

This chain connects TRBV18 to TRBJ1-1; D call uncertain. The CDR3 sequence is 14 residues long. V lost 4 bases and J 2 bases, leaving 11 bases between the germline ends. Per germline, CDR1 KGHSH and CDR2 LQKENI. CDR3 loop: CASSLISLNTEAFF. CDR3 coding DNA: TGTGCCAGCTCACTTATTTCCTTAAACACTGAAGCTTTCTTT.

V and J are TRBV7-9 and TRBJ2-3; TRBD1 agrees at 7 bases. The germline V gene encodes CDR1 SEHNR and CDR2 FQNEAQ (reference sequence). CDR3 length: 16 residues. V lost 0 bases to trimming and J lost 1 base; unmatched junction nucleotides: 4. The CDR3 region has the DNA TGTGCCAGCAGCTTAGCGAGACAGGGCGGCACAGATACGCAGTATTTT. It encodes CASSLARQGGTDTQYF.

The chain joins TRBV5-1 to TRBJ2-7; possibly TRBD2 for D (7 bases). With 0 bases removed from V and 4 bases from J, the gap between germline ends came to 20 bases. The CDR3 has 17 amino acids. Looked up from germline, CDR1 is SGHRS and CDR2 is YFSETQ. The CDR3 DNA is TGCGCCAGCAGCTTGGAGGTTAGGGGGGGGCGCGGATACGAGCAGTACTTC. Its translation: CASSLEVRGGRGYEQYF.

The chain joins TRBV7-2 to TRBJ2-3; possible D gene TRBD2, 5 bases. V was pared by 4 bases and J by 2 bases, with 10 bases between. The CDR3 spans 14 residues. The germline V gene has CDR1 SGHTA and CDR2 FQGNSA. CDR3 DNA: TGTGCCAGCAGCTACTACCGGGACACAGATACGCAGTATTTT. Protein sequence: CASSYYRDTDTQYF.

This CDR3 reads CASSLRLDGTEQFF. The CDR3 bases are TGTGCCAGCAGCTTGAGACTAGATGGAACTGAGCAGTTCTTC. The chain employs TRBV5-6 and TRBJ2-1; a possible D gene is TRBD2 (6 bases). The V end lost 1 base, the J end lost 9 bases, and 14 bases lay between the germline ends. The CDR3 covers 14 residues. Germline V CDR1 and CDR2: SGHDT, YYEEEE.

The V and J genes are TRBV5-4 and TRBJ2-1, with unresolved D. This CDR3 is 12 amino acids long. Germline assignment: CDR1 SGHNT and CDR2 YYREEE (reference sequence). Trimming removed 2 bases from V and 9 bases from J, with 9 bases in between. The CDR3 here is CASSLARSEQFF. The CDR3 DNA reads TGTGCCAGCAGCTTAGCGCGGAGTGAGCAGTTCTTC.

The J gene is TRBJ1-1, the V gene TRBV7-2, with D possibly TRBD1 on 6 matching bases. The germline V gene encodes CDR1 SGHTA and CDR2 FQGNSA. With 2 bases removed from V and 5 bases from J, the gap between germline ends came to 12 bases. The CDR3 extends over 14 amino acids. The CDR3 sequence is CASSLKGGGTEAFF. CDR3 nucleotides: TGTGCCAGCAGCTTAAAAGGGGGAGGTACTGAAGCTTTCTTT.

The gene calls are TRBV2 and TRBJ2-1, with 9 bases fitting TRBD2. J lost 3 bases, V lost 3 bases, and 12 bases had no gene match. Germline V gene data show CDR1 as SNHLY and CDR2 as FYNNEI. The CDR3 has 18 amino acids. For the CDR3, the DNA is TGTGCCAGCAGTGAGAGAATAGCGGGAGATTTCGTCTACAATGAGCAGTTCTTC. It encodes CASSERIAGDFVYNEQFF. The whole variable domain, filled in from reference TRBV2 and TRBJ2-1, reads EPEVTQTPSHQVTQMGQEVILRCVPISNHLYFYWYRQILGQKVEFLVSFYNNEISEKSEIFDDQFSVERPDGSNFTLKIRSTKLEDSAMYFCASSERIAGDFVYNEQFFGPGTRLTVL.